Described below is a single TCR beta chain sequence and its context. CDR3 length: 13 residues. The germline V and J ends were trimmed by 6 bases and 10 bases, with 15 bases remaining between them. CDR1 is MDHEN and CDR2 is SYDVKM in the germline V gene. This entry comes from a study of blood T cell repertoires in COVID-19. Original data processing: Counts of nucleated cells, estimated from reference gene primer amplification, were obtained. Repertoires were generated with immunoSEQ multiplex PCR, while TCRdb's copy carries only in-frame clones and drops some. That table furnishes V, J and clone size, whereas the DNA furnished D and trimming. The table includes about 280,000 clones, 85% detected once.

The sequence was obtained from a human donor in a cohort sampled during active COVID-19. The chain carries TRBV28 and TRBJ1-4, with a possible D match to TRBD1 (5 bases). The sequenced material came from peripheral blood. CDR3 DNA: TGTGCCAGCAGAGAACCAGGGTTCGGAAAACTGTTTTTT. Translating gives CASREPGFGKLFF.